What follows are 5 T cell receptor beta chains derived from one specimen sequenced in a study of blood T cell repertoires in COVID-19. TCRdb's table, derived via immunoSEQ multiplex PCR, lists solely in-frame clones and lacks some. This table holds some 320,000 clones, nearly 90% found once. Source material: PBMCs or T cells enriched from blood (not recorded which). The receptors originated from a woman aged 45-65 years who had been exposed to COVID-19.

V is TRBV7-2 and J is TRBJ2-3, with 11 bases lining up with TRBD2. Germline CDR1 is SGHTA and CDR2 is FQGNSA. The CDR3 totals 17 residues. V trimming: 4 bases; J trimming: 2 bases; junction bases outside the gene matches: 8. The CDR3 here is CASSYRLAGKYTDTQYF. CDR3 DNA sequence: TGTGCCAGCAGCTACCGACTAGCGGGGAAGTACACAGATACGCAGTATTTT.

The rearrangement joins TRBV27 to TRBJ1-5, with D possibly being TRBD1 (6 bases). Germline CDR1 reads MNHEY; CDR2 reads SMNVEV (reference sequence). CDR3 length: 14 residues. V was trimmed by 3 bases and J by 4 bases, leaving 10 bases between them. Here the CDR3 DNA reads TGTGCCAGCAGTTTTCACAGGGATAATCAGCCCCAGCATTTT. The encoded protein is CASSFHRDNQPQHF.

The V gene is TRBV28, the J gene TRBJ2-1; 9 bases agree with TRBD2. This CDR3 region has 17 residues. V was pared by 2 bases and J by 0 bases, with 5 bases of the junction left unmatched. Germline V gene sequence: CDR1 MDHEN, CDR2 SYDVKM. CDR3 in amino acids: CASSLSGGIGSYNEQFF. The CDR3 nucleotides are TGTGCCAGCAGTTTAAGCGGGGGGATCGGCTCCTACAATGAGCAGTTCTTC. The variable domain in full, completed from reference TRBV28 and TRBJ2-1, reads DVKVTQSSRYLVKRTGEKVFLECVQDMDHENMFWYRQDPGLGLRLIYFSYDVKMKEKGDIPEGYSVSREKKERFSLILESASTNQTSMYLCASSLSGGIGSYNEQFFGPGTRLTVL.

This clone occurred once. This chain connects TRBV5-4 to TRBJ2-3; D may be TRBD2 (5 bases). This CDR3 region has 19 residues. The germline V and J ends were trimmed by 0 bases and 3 bases, with 23 bases remaining between them. Germline V gene lookup returns CDR1 SGHNT and CDR2 YYREEE (reference sequence). CDR3 sequence (DNA): TGTGCCAGCAGCTTGGCTTCGGGGTGGCGGCCGACACCAACAGATACGCAGTATTTT. This sequence encodes CASSLASGWRPTPTDTQYF.

This chain joins TRBV7-9 and TRBJ1-2; the D is unclear. The V and J ends lost 6 bases and 6 bases respectively, with 17 bases between them. Looked up from germline, CDR1 is SEHNR and CDR2 is FQNEAQ (reference sequence). CDR3 size: 14 residues. This chain's CDR3 is CASRLPPLPDGYTF. Here the CDR3 DNA reads TGTGCCAGCAGACTACCCCCCCTCCCCGATGGCTACACCTTC. The whole variable domain, remainder taken from reference TRBV7-9 and TRBJ1-2, is DTGVSQNPRHKITKRGQNVTFRCDPISEHNRLYWYRQTLGQGPEFLTYFQNEAQLEKSRLLSDRFSAERPKGSFSTLEIQRTEQGDSAMYLCASRLPPLPDGYTFGSGTRLTVV.